One sample yielded the 28 T cell receptor beta chains listed below, sequenced in a study of T-cell reconstitution after alpha-beta-depleted transplantation in children. Unique molecular identifiers were incorporated when the TCRbeta library was constructed. TCRdb redid the calling of the PCR reads with MiXCR, one entry per CDR3 protein. The sample records roughly 500,000 distinct CDR3 sequences, about 30% being singletons. The material was PBMCs from the stem cell graft donor, obtained from the stem cell graft. Receptors originate from a human donor who donated a stem cell graft to a child with aplastic anemia.

The chain has TRBV20-1 and TRBJ2-5, with a possible D match to TRBD1 (6 bases). CDR3 length: 13 residues. In germline, CDR1 is DFQATT, CDR2 SNEGSKA (reference sequence). The CDR3, as DNA: TGCGCCAACAGGGTTAGCTTCCAAGAGACCCAGTACTTC. Its protein product is CANRVSFQETQYF.

The V call is TRBV7-8, the J call TRBJ2-2; possible D gene TRBD1, 5 bases. The CDR3 consists of 16 residues. The V gene lost 3 bases and the J gene lost 3 bases, with 14 bases spanning the gap. Germline CDR1 is SGHVS and CDR2 is FQNEAQ. The CDR3, as DNA: TGTGCCAGCAGCTTCCTCTCAAGGGGCGACACCGGGGAGCTGTTTTTT. Translation gives CASSFLSRGDTGELFF.

V is TRBV20-1 and J is TRBJ2-1, with D maybe TRBD1 (6 bases). The CDR3 contains 11 residues. V shed 4 bases and J shed 9 bases, with 10 bases lying between them. Germline V lookup: CDR1 DFQATT, CDR2 SNEGSKA (reference sequence). The CDR3 DNA is TGCAGTGCTATAAAGGGGGTTGAGCAGTTCTTC. Translated, it gives CSAIKGVEQFF.

The chain links TRBV7-3 to TRBJ2-1, with a tentative D call TRBD2 (5 bases). V was pared by 4 bases and J by 0 bases, with 13 bases between. In germline, CDR1 is SGHTA, CDR2 FQGTGA. CDR3 length: 16 amino acids. As DNA, the CDR3 is TGTGCCAGCAGCTCGACGGGATTACCCTCCTACAATGAGCAGTTCTTC. Residues: CASSSTGLPSYNEQFF.

This clonotype was found a few times. V gene TRBV29-1 combines with J gene TRBJ2-1, with D possibly TRBD1 on 6 matching bases. V shed 3 bases and J shed 5 bases, with 8 bases lying between them. This CDR3 spans 12 amino acids. CDR1 is SQVTM and CDR2 is ANQGSEA in the germline V gene. This CDR3 is CSVEDRHNEQFF. CDR3 bases: TGCAGCGTTGAGGACAGACACAATGAGCAGTTCTTC.

This clonotype was counted between two and nine times. The chain employs TRBV30 and TRBJ1-1; D unresolved. CDR1 and CDR2 from the germline V gene are GTSNPN and SVGIG (reference sequence). V was pared by 3 bases and J by 7 bases, with 9 bases between. The CDR3 consists of 11 residues. CDR3 loop: CAWRISYEAFF. CDR3 nucleotide sequence: TGTGCCTGGAGGATCAGTTATGAAGCTTTCTTT.

In its sample, this clonotype was seen a few times. The chain couples TRBV29-1 to TRBJ1-1; no clear D. This CDR3 is built from 15 residues. Germline CDR1 reads SQVTM; CDR2 reads ANQGSEA. The V gene lost 1 base and the J gene lost 0 bases, with 12 bases spanning the gap. The CDR3 protein is CSVEVSGLLNTEAFF. As DNA, the CDR3 is TGCAGCGTTGAAGTATCTGGGCTGCTGAACACTGAAGCTTTCTTT.

This rearrangement joins TRBV29-1 to TRBJ2-1; a weak D match, TRBD1 (6 bases). Germline CDR1 reads SQVTM; CDR2 reads ANQGSEA. This CDR3 has 16 amino acids. V lost 4 bases to trimming and J lost 3 bases, with 19 bases between them. Here the CDR3 DNA reads TGCAGCGTTGGGAACGACAGGTTTGGCTTCTACAATGAGCAGTTCTTC. Its protein product is CSVGNDRFGFYNEQFF.

This clonotype was seen more than once but under ten times. The rearrangement links TRBV4-2 to TRBJ2-2, with a possible D match to TRBD2 (5 bases). CDR3 size: 15 residues. In germline, CDR1 is LGHNA, CDR2 YNFKEQ. The germline V and J ends were trimmed by 2 bases and 7 bases, with 14 bases remaining between them. The CDR3 loop is CASSQPLGGIGELFF. The CDR3 DNA reads as TGTGCCAGCAGCCAACCACTAGGTGGTATCGGGGAGCTGTTTTTT.

This clonotype has more than one count but fewer than ten. The V call is TRBV30, the J call TRBJ2-3, with unresolved D. Germline V CDR1 and CDR2: GTSNPN, SVGIG (reference sequence). The CDR3 covers 14 residues. Trimming shortened V by 1 base and J by 2 bases, and 10 bases separated the two germline ends. CDR3 region: CAWSGWGFTDTQYF. CDR3 nucleotide sequence: TGTGCCTGGAGTGGCTGGGGATTCACAGATACGCAGTATTTT.

V usage is TRBV5-1 and J usage is TRBJ2-1, with 7 bases lining up with TRBD2. The CDR3 runs 16 residues. Germline assignment: CDR1 SGHRS and CDR2 YFSETQ. J was trimmed by 0 bases and V by 4 bases; bases with no gene match: 7. The CDR3 reads CASSPLSGNSYNEQFF. The CDR3 DNA sequence: TGCGCCAGCAGCCCCCTGAGCGGGAACTCCTACAATGAGCAGTTCTTC.

This chain joins TRBV20-1 and TRBJ1-2; no firm D call. CDR1 is DFQATT, CDR2 SNEGSKA, per germline (reference sequence). The CDR3 is 16 residues long. CDR3 DNA: TGCGGAAGGGCCGAAAATGGGCCCTCCGGTCGTGGGGGCTACACCTTC. Translating gives CGRAENGPSGRGGYTF.

This clonotype came up a few times. The chain couples TRBV15 to TRBJ1-5; the match to TRBD1 covers 7 bases. Trimming at V came to 6 bases and at J to 1 base, leaving 6 bases not matched to a gene. There are 15 residues in the CDR3. Germline V gene lookup returns CDR1 LNHNV and CDR2 YYDKDF (reference sequence). The CDR3 bases are TGTGCCACCAGGAGGACAGGACGGAGCAATCAGCCCCAGCATTTT. Translating it yields CATRRTGRSNQPQHF. Based on the CDR3 plus reference TRBV15 and TRBJ1-5, the full variable domain is DAMVIQNPRYQVTQFGKPVTLSCSQTLNHNVMYWYQQKSSQAPKLLFHYYDKDFNNEADTPDNFQSRRPNTSFCFLDIRSPGLGDTAMYLCATRRTGRSNQPQHFGDGTRLSIL.

The CDR3 reads CASSSDLSGYEQYF. The CDR3 region has the DNA TGTGCCAGCAGCTCAGATCTTTCCGGGTACGAGCAGTACTTC. The rearrangement links TRBV7-9 to TRBJ2-7; D unresolved. This CDR3 region has 14 residues. The germline CDR1 and CDR2 sequences are SEHNR and FQNEAQ (reference sequence). Deletions cut 4 bases from V and 4 bases from J, with 14 bases between.

The chain employs TRBV7-9 and TRBJ2-7; D remains ambiguous. This CDR3 is 12 amino acids long. V was clipped by 5 bases and J by 3 bases, with 8 bases between them. CDR1 and CDR2 (germline): SEHNR, FQNEAQ (reference sequence). The CDR3 loop is CASSPQYYEQYF. Here the CDR3 DNA reads TGTGCCAGCAGCCCACAGTACTACGAGCAGTACTTC. Together with reference TRBV7-9 and TRBJ2-7, the CDR3 gives the full variable domain: DTGVSQNPRHKITKRGQNVTFRCDPISEHNRLYWYRQTLGQGPEFLTYFQNEAQLEKSRLLSDRFSAERPKGSFSTLEIQRTEQGDSAMYLCASSPQYYEQYFGPGTRLTVT.

Only a few counts were recorded for this clonotype. The rearrangement links TRBV28 to TRBJ2-6; no clear D. Germline V gives CDR1 MDHEN, CDR2 SYDVKM. The length of the CDR3 is 17 residues. The V end was cut by 4 bases, the J end by 4 bases, with 17 bases between. The DNA for the CDR3 is TGTGCCAGCAGTTATTATGGCAGGCTAGTCGGGGCCAACGTCCTGACTTTC. Translation gives CASSYYGRLVGANVLTF.

The rearrangement joins TRBV29-1 to TRBJ1-1; D is uncertain. The V gene lost 3 bases and the J gene lost 4 bases, with 12 bases spanning the gap. CDR1 is SQVTM and CDR2 is ANQGSEA in the germline V gene. This CDR3 is 13 amino acids long. Here the CDR3 DNA reads TGCAGCGTTGAGTCCCAGCTGACCACTGAAGCTTTCTTT. It yields the protein CSVESQLTTEAFF.

There are a few counts of this clonotype. CDR3 sequence reads: CASSQEQETQYF. CDR3 nucleotides: TGTGCCAGCAGCCAGGAACAGGAGACCCAGTACTTC. This sequence joins TRBV4-2 and TRBJ2-5; no reliable D call. Looked up from germline, CDR1 is LGHNA and CDR2 is YNFKEQ. V lost 3 bases and J 5 bases, leaving 7 bases between the germline ends. The CDR3 length is 12 residues.

The chain has TRBV5-6 and TRBJ2-4, with 14 bases that match TRBD2. The V gene end was trimmed by 2 bases and the J gene end by 1 base; junction bases not matched to a gene: 2. Germline values: CDR1 SGHDT, CDR2 YYEEEE. This CDR3 is built from 17 residues. CDR3 bases: TGTGCCAGCAGCTTTTGGACTAGCGGGAGGGCCAAAAACATTCAGTACTTC. This gives the protein CASSFWTSGRAKNIQYF. Supplemented by reference TRBV5-6 and TRBJ2-4, the full variable domain reads DAGVTQSPTHLIKTRGQQVTLRCSPKSGHDTVSWYQQALGQGPQFIFQYYEEEERQRGNFPDRFSGHQFPNYSSELNVNALLLGDSALYLCASSFWTSGRAKNIQYFGAGTRLSVL.

The chain links TRBV30 to TRBJ1-4; TRBD1 agrees at 7 bases. There are 15 residues in the CDR3. The junction had 9 bases not matched to a gene; V was cut back by 3 bases and J by 5 bases. CDR1 is GTSNPN, CDR2 SVGIG, per germline (reference sequence). CDR3 in DNA: TGTGCCTGGAGCGGGGGGACAGTAGTAAATGAAAAACTGTTTTTT. Its translation: CAWSGGTVVNEKLFF.

In its sample, this clonotype was seen a few times. V is TRBV5-1 and J is TRBJ2-3, with D uncertain. The germline V and J ends were trimmed by 2 bases and 15 bases, with 19 bases remaining between them. There are 13 residues in the CDR3. Germline V gene data show CDR1 as SGHRS and CDR2 as YFSETQ. This chain's CDR3 is CASSFSTGTIFYF. CDR3 nucleotides: TGCGCCAGCAGCTTTTCAACCGGCACCATATTTTATTTT.

This rearrangement joins TRBV27 to TRBJ2-3; maybe TRBD2 (7 bases). Germline CDR1 is MNHEY and CDR2 is SMNVEV (reference sequence). The CDR3 consists of 15 residues. V gave up 3 bases and J gave up 2 bases, with 12 bases separating them. DNA for the CDR3: TGTGCCAGCAGTTTGGGGGGGCTCTTCACAGATACGCAGTATTTT. Its protein product is CASSLGGLFTDTQYF.

The table lists this clonotype with many counts. This chain links TRBV18 with TRBJ2-7; 8 bases line up with TRBD1. The CDR3 is 14 residues long. V was clipped by 8 bases and J by 6 bases; unmatched bases: 12. Germline V gene sequence: CDR1 KGHSH, CDR2 LQKENI. The chain's CDR3 is CASQNQGTGGEQYV. The CDR3 nucleotides are TGTGCCAGCCAAAACCAGGGGACAGGCGGCGAGCAGTACGTC.

This chain joins TRBV5-1 and TRBJ2-2; 9 bases are shared with TRBD1. The V gene end was trimmed by 3 bases and the J gene end by 0 bases; junction bases not matched to a gene: 9. Germline-derived CDR1 and CDR2 are SGHRS and YFSETQ. The CDR3 is made up of 18 amino acids. CDR3 DNA sequence: TGCGCCAGCAGCTCGAACCGGGACAGGGCCCCGAACACCGGGGAGCTGTTTTTT. It specifies CASSSNRDRAPNTGELFF.

The chain uses TRBV27 and TRBJ2-3; 11 nucleotides line up with TRBD2. The CDR3 spans 18 residues. Germline V gene sequence: CDR1 MNHEY, CDR2 SMNVEV (reference sequence). V lost 5 bases and J lost 8; bases outside the gene matches: 18. The CDR3 DNA reads TGTGCCAGCAGTCCTATCGCGGACGGACTAGCGGGTCCGGGTACGCAGTATTTT. Protein: CASSPIADGLAGPGTQYF.

This clonotype was seen only a few times. J is TRBJ2-7 and V is TRBV11-2; the match to TRBD2 covers 12 bases. V lost 1 base to trimming and J lost 4 bases; unmatched junction nucleotides: 5. This CDR3 comprises 16 residues. In germline, CDR1 is SGHAT, CDR2 FQNNGV. The CDR3 coding sequence is TGTGCCAGCAGCTTAGGCAGGACTAGCGGGAAGTACGAGCAGTACTTC. This codes for CASSLGRTSGKYEQYF.

V is TRBV19 and J is TRBJ1-3; D gene ambiguous. V was pared by 3 bases and J by 0 bases, with 9 bases between. The CDR3 sequence is 15 residues long. Germline V gives CDR1 LNHDA, CDR2 SQIVND (reference sequence). The CDR3 loop reads CASSIGVYSGNTIYF. The CDR3 coding sequence is TGTGCCAGTAGTATTGGAGTGTACTCTGGAAACACCATATATTTT.

The chain joins TRBV12-3 or TRBV12-4 to TRBJ1-1; 7 positions match TRBD1. This CDR3 comprises 14 residues. Trimming removed 5 bases from V and 2 bases from J; junction bases left unmatched: 5. The CDR3 reads CASSRTGANTEAFF. Written as DNA, the CDR3 is TGTGCCAGCAGTCGGACAGGCGCAAACACTGAAGCTTTCTTT.